The sequence of this T cell receptor beta chain was determined in a study of blood T cells in healthy people across ages. Study-level background: About one barcoded beta molecule per two T cells came from capture by template switching.

Overall study results and limits: Estimates of total diversity, which came from one million sequenced T cells, were considered to be underestimates.

This clonotype was found a few times. Its target is not known. Then a second PCR, running roughly 7 to 11 cycles, was carried out with a sample-barcoded 5' primer and a J-beta primer mix. MiXCR, applied by TCRdb to the 5' RACE reads, yields one record per CDR3 protein. The top ten hold about a sixth of the sample, which has approximately 800,000 distinct CDR3 sequences, around half seen once. There are 15 residues in the CDR3. Germline V gives CDR1 DFQATT, CDR2 SNEGSKA (reference sequence). V dropped 0 bases and J dropped 6 bases, with 17 bases sitting between them. At least 5.5 micrograms of total RNA were extracted per sample.

This TCR was sampled from a man older than 75 in good health. The chain links TRBV20-1 to TRBJ1-2, with D unclear. Sequenced: blood. The CDR3 DNA reads as TGCAGTGCTAGAGAAGCCCAGTATGGGCGAGATGGCTACACCTTC. It yields the protein CSAREAQYGRDGYTF.